The source of this T cell receptor beta chain is a study of blood T cell repertoires in COVID-19. The wider study: Acute and convalescent COVID-19 specimens originated in the United States, Italy and Spain. The analysed material was cDNA or gDNA that came from T cells, B-cell-depleted T cells, or PBMCs.

Data came from immunoSEQ multiplex PCR; TCRdb stores just in-frame clones and leaves some out. The data show more than 300,000 clones, about 82% seen once. This CDR3 has 16 amino acids. V lost 2 bases and J 0 bases, leaving 13 bases between the germline ends. The germline V gene has CDR1 SQVTM and CDR2 ANQGSEA. This clone was counted once. The V gene is TRBV29-1, the J gene TRBJ1-4; unclear D gene. The receptor was isolated from a woman aged 45-65 years with acute or convalescent COVID-19. The sample comprised peripheral blood. CDR3 nucleotide sequence: TGCAGCGTTGAATTATCAGGCCTTGCAACTAATGAAAAACTGTTTTTT. Translating it yields CSVELSGLATNEKLFF.